This record looks at one T cell receptor (beta chain) sequence and its context. The antigen remains undetermined. The sample belongs to a study of identical twins. Study observations and caveats: Twins shared out-of-frame alpha sequences with excess low generation probability. Recombination models fit unrelated individuals' TCR alpha sharing but underestimated twins'. Abundant cord blood beta clonotypes carried fewer insertions; memory repertoires showed none.

This CDR3 region has 17 residues. Germline CDR1 reads LGHNA; CDR2 reads YNFKEQ. With V trimmed by 3 bases and J by 9 bases, 15 bases remained unmatched. A universal primer site was created by template switching, with the cDNA bearing unique molecular identifiers. Via MiXCR, TCRdb re-called the 5' RACE reads, giving one row per CDR3 protein. The table shows some 590,000 distinct CDR3 sequences, with 9.6% occurring only once. This same sample was also part of a study on yellow fever vaccine responses in identical twins.

The receptor was isolated from a woman younger than 30 in good health. The chain employs TRBV4-2 and TRBJ2-1, with TRBD2 matching 9 bases. The specimen sequenced was PBMCs. The CDR3 here is CASSQRGAGGPSFEQFF. The DNA of the CDR3 is TGTGCCAGCAGCCAGAGGGGGGCGGGAGGGCCCAGTTTTGAGCAGTTCTTC.